This T cell receptor beta chain was recorded in a study of shared clonotypes between healthy human individuals. Study results and caveats: Genetic and exposure-history diversity was limited by the small donor number.

Concerning this clone: The target antigen is unknown. A far larger clone lies a single base away; this is likely a read error. Since the CDR3 does not end with the conserved phenylalanine or tryptophan, this likely comes from a read error.

Only Caucasian adults living in Nashville, Tennessee made up the donor group. V lost 5 bases to trimming and J lost 0 bases, with 10 bases between them. The CDR3 has 13 residues. Germline values: CDR1 GTSNPN, CDR2 SVGIG (reference sequence). Using immunoSEQ multiplex PCR, the repertoire was profiled, and TCRdb retains in-frame clones only, with some absent. This repertoire shows about half a million clones, roughly 80% found once; its top ten account for approximately 11%. The V and J genes are TRBV30 and TRBJ1-1, with unresolved D. This clonotype was sampled from a woman in her 40s in good health. Some clones in this sample may be carry-over from other donors' samples. What was sequenced was PBMCs. CDR3 DNA: TGTGCCTGGGAGGGAAACATGAACACTGAAGCTTTCTCT. As protein: CAWEGNMNTEAFS.